A selection of T cell receptor beta chains follows, all from one sample in a study of cytomegalovirus exposure and HLA in healthy donors. Repertoires were generated with immunoSEQ multiplex PCR, while TCRdb's copy carries only in-frame clones and drops some. This sample carries about 180,000 clones, roughly 85% of them seen once, and the ten largest clones take around 0.69%. Sequenced input: PBMCs. These receptors came from a middle-aged woman in good health and CMV-seronegative. CDR3s include the opening cysteine and the closing phenylalanine or tryptophan. Fields, in order: CDR3 protein, CDR3 DNA, J gene, V gene, D gene, clone size. A D gene is named only where the DNA matches it firmly. A row's size may be missing; if present it is once, few, many or a size class.

CASSGYSEQFF	TGTGCCAGCTCGGGGTATAGTGAGCAGTTCTTC	TRBJ2-1	TRBV6-5	-	-
CASKLAGGTGELFF	TGTGCCAGCAAACTTGCGGGAGGCACCGGGGAGCTGTTTTTT	TRBJ2-2	TRBV6-6	TRBD2	few
CASSPTGLYEQYF	TGTGCCAGTAGTCCGACCGGACTTTACGAGCAGTACTTC	TRBJ2-7	TRBV19	-	-
CASRPTSGVYEQYF	TGTGCCAGCAGGCCGACTAGCGGGGTCTACGAGCAGTACTTC	TRBJ2-7	TRBV6-1	TRBD2	few
CASSEQGARTDTQYF	TGTGCCAGCAGTGAACAGGGGGCCCGCACAGATACGCAGTATTTT	TRBJ2-3	TRBV6-1	TRBD1	-
CASSTLSGRGIIVLAGVSYNEQFF	TGTGCCAGTAGTACCCTCAGTGGGAGAGGCATCATCGTCCTAGCGGGAGTATCTTACAATGAGCAGTTCTTC	TRBJ2-1	TRBV19	TRBD2	few
CASIPLRGSNTEAFF	TGTGCCAGCATTCCCCTCAGGGGGAGCAACACTGAAGCTTTCTTT	TRBJ1-1	TRBV6-6	TRBD1	-
CASSQEAGASRGEQFF	TGCGCCAGCAGCCAAGAAGCGGGGGCCTCTCGCGGTGAGCAGTTCTTC	TRBJ2-1	TRBV4-3	TRBD2	-
CAISPGLESWHEQFF	TGTGCCATCAGCCCGGGACTAGAAAGTTGGCATGAGCAGTTCTTC	TRBJ2-1	TRBV10-3	TRBD2	once
CASSFGDGGTQYF	TGTGCCAGCAGTTTTGGGGACGGCGGGACCCAATACTTC	TRBJ2-5	TRBV27	-	-
CASSQGGGSRQYF	TGTGCCAGCAGCCAAGGGGGAGGGAGTCGGCAGTACTTC	TRBJ2-7	TRBV14	TRBD2	once
CASSQGGGWGQVGNQPQHF	TGTGCCAGCAGCCAAGGGGGGGGGTGGGGACAGGTGGGCAATCAGCCCCAGCATTTT	TRBJ1-5	TRBV4-2	TRBD1	once
CASSHNHIAGQQETQYF	TGCGCCAGCAGCCACAACCACATAGCCGGACAGCAAGAGACCCAGTACTTC	TRBJ2-5	TRBV5-1	-	-
CASSPRAGTPYTEAFF	TGTGCCAGCAGCCCGAGAGCCGGGACACCGTACACTGAAGCTTTCTTT	TRBJ1-1	TRBV7-2	-	-
CASSYRTETGELFF	TGTGCCAGCAGTTACAGGACAGAAACCGGGGAGCTGTTTTTT	TRBJ2-2	TRBV6-6	-	-
CASSLSGRTIDEQFF	TGTGCCAGCAGCTTAAGCGGGAGGACAATCGATGAGCAGTTCTTC	TRBJ2-1	TRBV7-2	TRBD2	-
CASSSNREYGYTF	TGTGCCAGCAGTAGTAACAGGGAATATGGCTACACCTTC	TRBJ1-2	TRBV6-5	-	-
CASSLSGETEAFF	TGTGCCAGCAGTTTATCAGGGGAAACTGAAGCTTTCTTT	TRBJ1-1	TRBV28	-	-